The rows below give T cell receptor beta chains drawn from one sample of a study of cytomegalovirus exposure and HLA in healthy donors. Using immunoSEQ multiplex PCR, the repertoire was profiled, and TCRdb retains in-frame clones only, with some absent. This table holds about 100,000 clones, approximately 70% found once. The sample taken for sequencing was PBMCs. Receptors were obtained from a woman aged 18-29 years in good health and CMV-seropositive. The CDR3 runs from the conserved cysteine through the conserved F or W. Fields, in order: J gene, V gene, clone size, D gene, CDR3 DNA, CDR3 protein. A D gene is named only where the DNA matches it firmly. Clone size is shown for a subset of rows, as once, few, many or a class of expanded clone.

TRBJ2-4 | TRBV19 | once | TRBD1 | TGTGCCAGTAGTGGCAGGGGGATAGGGAAGGAAAACATTCAGTACTTC | CASSGRGIGKENIQYF
TRBJ2-5 | TRBV19 | . | . | TGTGCCAGTAGTGTGGGCCCCCTGAGCGAGACCCAGTACTTC | CASSVGPLSETQYF
TRBJ2-3 | TRBV5-4 | . | TRBD1 | TGTGCCAGCAGCGGCCACGACAGGGTGACTACAGATACGCAGTATTTT | CASSGHDRVTTDTQYF
TRBJ2-5 | TRBV10-3 | . | . | TGTGCCATCAGTGGTTGGAGAGGAGAGACCCAGTACTTC | CAISGWRGETQYF
TRBJ1-3 | TRBV27 | . | . | TGTGCCAGCAGTCCCTTCAGGGGAAACACCATATATTTT | CASSPFRGNTIYF
TRBJ2-7 | TRBV12-5 | . | . | TGTGCTAGTGGTTTGGGGCGGGAGCAGTACTTC | CASGLGREQYF
TRBJ2-5 | TRBV4-3 | . | . | TGCGCCAGCAGCCAAGAAAGACACGGCGACGAGACCCAGTACTTC | CASSQERHGDETQYF
TRBJ1-5 | TRBV27 | . | TRBD1 | TGTGCCAGCAGCTTCGAGGGGGCTAGCAATCAGCCCCAGCATTTT | CASSFEGASNQPQHF
TRBJ1-1 | TRBV30 | . | TRBD1 | TGTGCCTGGAACAGGGGGTTGAACACTGAAGCTTTCTTT | CAWNRGLNTEAFF
TRBJ1-1 | TRBV6-5 | few | . | TGTGCCAGCAGTTACTCGGGGGGGGTCACGAACACTGAAGCTTTCTTT | CASSYSGGVTNTEAFF
TRBJ2-1 | TRBV11-3 | . | . | TGTGCCAGCAGCCCACACCAAACCTACAATGAGCAGTTCTTC | CASSPHQTYNEQFF
TRBJ2-3 | TRBV2 | . | TRBD1 | TGTGCCAGCAGATTGGGACAGGGAACAGATACGCAGTATTTT | CASRLGQGTDTQYF
TRBJ1-2 | TRBV28 | . | . | TGTGCCAGCAGTTCCGTCTATGGCTACACCTTC | CASSSVYGYTF
TRBJ2-7 | TRBV4-3 | . | . | TGCGCCAGCAGCCAAGATCCTTACAGGGATCCCTACGAGCAGTACTTC | CASSQDPYRDPYEQYF
TRBJ1-2 | TRBV7-2 | . | . | TGTGCCAGCAGACCACCGGGGGGGGGCTATGGCTACACCTTC | CASRPPGGGYGYTF
TRBJ2-2 | TRBV7-9 | . | TRBD2 | TGTTCCAGCAGCCCCACTGGGGCGACTAGCGGGGGGAACACCGGGGAGCTGTTTTTT | CSSSPTGATSGGNTGELFF
TRBJ2-7 | TRBV9 | once | TRBD2 | TGTGCCAGCAGCGTAGACGGGACTAGCATTCAGCAGTACTTC | CASSVDGTSIQQYF
TRBJ2-2 | TRBV19 | . | TRBD2 | TGTGCCACGAGGGGGTTAGCGGGGGCGAGCACCGGGGAGCTGTTTTTT | CATRGLAGASTGELFF
TRBJ1-2 | TRBV28 | . | TRBD1 | TGTGCCAGCAGTTTTCGGACAGGGGGCGTAGGGGGCTACACCTTC | CASSFRTGGVGGYTF
TRBJ1-1 | TRBV19 | . | TRBD1 | TGTGCCAGTAGCCTCGACAGGGCGAACACTGAAGCTTTCTTT | CASSLDRANTEAFF
TRBJ1-4 | TRBV5-1 | . | . | TGCGCCAGCAGCATCAGCGGGGTAACTAATGAAAAACTGTTTTTT | CASSISGVTNEKLFF
TRBJ2-1 | TRBV19 | . | . | TGTGCCAGTCGTGGCTTATCCTACAATGAGCAGTTCTTC | CASRGLSYNEQFF
TRBJ2-1 | TRBV13 | . | . | TGTGCCAGCAGCCCACCGGAGGACAGCTCCTACAATGAGCAGCTCTTC | CASSPPEDSSYNEQLF
TRBJ1-2 | TRBV27 | . | TRBD1 | TGTGCCAGCAGTTTAAAACAGGGGGGCTACACCTTC | CASSLKQGGYTF
TRBJ2-7 | TRBV7-9 | . | TRBD1 | TGTTCCAGCAGTTCCGACAGGGGACGCTACGAGCAGTACTTC | CSSSSDRGRYEQYF
TRBJ2-1 | TRBV7-6 | . | . | TGTGCCAGCAGCTTAGGGACAGGAGGGGACAATGAGCAGTTCTTC | CASSLGTGGDNEQFF
TRBJ1-2 | TRBV6-4 | . | . | TGTGCCAGCAGTGACGCCTCCTGGGGGGAAGCTACTGGCTACACCTTC | CASSDASWGEATGYTF
TRBJ1-2 | TRBV20-1 | few | . | TGCAGTGTTAAGGCAGGGGATGGCTACACCTTC | CSVKAGDGYTF
TRBJ2-5 | TRBV7-9 | few | TRBD1 | TGTGCCAGCAGCCCACAGCAACAGGGGGCTGAGACCCAGTACTTC | CASSPQQQGAETQYF
TRBJ2-7 | TRBV7-2 | . | TRBD2 | TGTGCCAGCAGCTCGACTAGCGGGAACTACGAGCAGTACTTC | CASSSTSGNYEQYF
TRBJ2-7 | TRBV7-2 | . | TRBD2 | TGTGCCAGCAGCTCCCTAGCGGGAGTCGGCGACGAGCAGTACTTC | CASSSLAGVGDEQYF
TRBJ2-3 | TRBV7-2 | few | TRBD1 | TGTGCCAGCAGTTCGGCCAGGGGGCACGATACGCAGTATTTT | CASSSARGHDTQYF
TRBJ2-5 | TRBV6-1 | . | . | TGTGCCAGCAGTGAACAGAAGCAAGAGACCCAGTACTTC | CASSEQKQETQYF
TRBJ1-1 | TRBV28 | . | TRBD1 | TGTGCCAGCAGTTCCGACAGGGTACGGACTGAAGCTTTCTTT | CASSSDRVRTEAFF
TRBJ2-1 | TRBV19 | once | . | TGTGCCAGTAGTATTTCCAGCGCCATCGGTGAGCAGTTCTTC | CASSISSAIGEQFF
TRBJ2-1 | TRBV30 | . | TRBD2 | TGTGCCTGGAGCATAGGACTAGCGGGAAGCAATGAGCAGTTCTTC | CAWSIGLAGSNEQFF
TRBJ2-1 | TRBV6-5 | . | . | TGTGCTTCCGGGTGGAAGGTCAATGAGCAGTTCTTC | CASGWKVNEQFF
TRBJ2-3 | TRBV6-5 | . | . | TGTGCCAGCAGTGTCGGGGAAATAGATACGCAGTATTTT | CASSVGEIDTQYF
TRBJ2-3 | TRBV25-1 | . | TRBD2 | TGTGCCAGCAGTGAAGGGACTAGCGGGGGAGATACGCAGTATTTT | CASSEGTSGGDTQYF
TRBJ2-3 | TRBV6-5 | . | . | TGTGCCAGCATCCCCGGAGGACCAGGAGATACGCAGTATTTT | CASIPGGPGDTQYF
TRBJ2-1 | TRBV25-1 | . | . | TGTGCCAGCAGTTTGGGGGGTAAATACAATGAGCAGTTCTTC | CASSLGGKYNEQFF
TRBJ2-5 | TRBV15 | . | . | TGTGCCACCAGCAGAGAACAGCTCCAAGAGACCCAGTACTTC | CATSREQLQETQYF
TRBJ2-1 | TRBV6-4 | . | . | TGTGCCAGCAGTGACTCAAGAAGGGAAGGGAGTGAGCAGTTCTTC | CASSDSRREGSEQFF
TRBJ2-1 | TRBV6-4 | . | TRBD2 | TGTGCCAGCAGTGCGGTAGCGGGAGCCTACAATGAGCAGTTCTTC | CASSAVAGAYNEQFF
TRBJ2-7 | TRBV2 | once | TRBD2 | TGTGCCAGCAGTGAAGCTTGGCTTTTAGCGGGAGGCTACGAGCAGTACTTC | CASSEAWLLAGGYEQYF
TRBJ2-3 | TRBV27 | few | TRBD2 | TGTGCCAGCAGAAGACTAGCGGGCACAGATACGCAGTATTTT | CASRRLAGTDTQYF
TRBJ1-5 | TRBV30 | . | . | TGTGCCTGGAGTGCCGCCCAGGGAACTCAGCCCCAGCATTTT | CAWSAAQGTQPQHF
TRBJ2-1 | TRBV7-2 | . | TRBD2 | TGTGCCAGCAGCTTAGCAGGGACTAGCGGGAGTGGTGAGCAGTTCTTC | CASSLAGTSGSGEQFF
TRBJ2-7 | TRBV6-5 | . | . | TGTGCCAGCAGTTACTCCACAGGGGGGGCCTACGAGCAGTACTTC | CASSYSTGGAYEQYF
TRBJ1-2 | TRBV25-1 | once | . | TGTGCCAGCTACCAGACAGTTCCAAACTATGGCTACACCTTC | CASYQTVPNYGYTF
TRBJ2-1 | TRBV6-4 | . | TRBD2 | TGTGCCAGCAGTGACAGACTAGCGGGAGGGAATGAGCAGTTCTTC | CASSDRLAGGNEQFF
TRBJ1-1 | TRBV2 | . | TRBD1 | TGTGCCAGCAGGGCAACACAGGGGGCGGCCACTGAAGCTTTCTTT | CASRATQGAATEAFF